This paragraph covers one TCR beta chain sequence. This CDR3 is 14 amino acids long. CDR1 is SGHTA and CDR2 is FQGNSA in the germline V gene. With 1 base removed from V and 6 bases from J, the gap between germline ends came to 9 bases. TCRdb itself ran the RT-PCR reads through MiXCR, one entry per CDR3 protein. The sample consists of some 570,000 distinct CDR3 sequences, around 11% of them appearing once. The data derive from a study of response to subunit inactivated influenza vaccine. This same sample was also taken into another study, of T cells expressing NK-cell markers. That work states: 5'RACE template switching with UMIs generated TCR beta cDNA. Source material for TCR beta repertoires consisted of sorted CD3+CD56+NKG2C+, CD3+CD56+NKG2C- and CD3+CD56-NKG2C+ T cells. Several of the experiments relied on an anti-gamma-delta TCR antibody so that only alpha-beta TCR T cells were sorted. These clonotypes also led the CD3+CD56-NKG2C+ fraction in four donors.

The source material was PBMCs from blood, sampled on the day of vaccination. The rearrangement links TRBV7-2 to TRBJ2-2, with unresolved D. The origin of this receptor is a man in his fifties who received an inactivated influenza vaccine. The CDR3 bases are TGTGCCAGCAGCTTAGACAGCATAGCCGGGGAGCTGTTTTTT. Translated, it gives CASSLDSIAGELFF. The complete variable domain, with remaining parts taken from reference TRBV7-2 and TRBJ2-2, reads GAGVSQSPSNKVTEKGKDVELRCDPISGHTALYWYRQSLGQGLEFLIYFQGNSAPDKSGLPSDRFSAERTGGSVSTLTIQRTQQEDSAVYLCASSLDSIAGELFFGEGSRLTVL.